This T cell receptor beta chain was identified during a study of T-cell reconstitution after alpha-beta-depleted transplantation in children (dated by TCRdb to the mid-2010s). Turning to the overall study: Using TCR repertoire profiling, the study followed T-cell immune reconstitution in a quantitative way in children after TCRalphabeta/CD19-depleted allogeneic hematopoietic cell transplantation. General study outcomes and caveats: Hyperexpanded clone frequencies declined over subsequent months; after one year, T-cell counts and TCRbeta diversity were mostly attributed to newly produced T cells. The high TCRbeta diversity at day 60 in some patients was ascribed to recipient T cells and intrathymic progenitors that had survived conditioning. The apparently early recovery of alphabetaT-cell counts about two months after transplant reportedly depended on only several hundred rapidly expanded clones that came from non-depleted graft cells.

The intended sense of this specimen's treatment or condition label: allogeneic hematopoietic cell transplantation with graft depleted of TCRalphabeta T cells and CD19 B cells. Transplant recipients were children who received TCRalphabeta/CD19-depleted allogeneic hematopoietic cell grafts. This clonotype was picked up many times. No antigen is known for it. Base qualities are not provided; no much larger clone lies one nucleotide away. The library came from PCR. This sample was sequenced with an Illumina HiSeq 2500. To normalize quantification of the TCRbeta repertoire, the TCR libraries were built with molecular barcoding that relied on unique molecular identifiers. Through fastp at Q25 and MiXCR, TCRdb rebuilt clones from the public reads, retaining in-frame beta chains. Entries that share a CDR3 protein sequence are merged under the most common genes and DNA. This sample comprises 250,000 to 300,000 distinct CDR3 sequences, 10% of them detected only once. The ten largest clones add up to less than 8% of the sample.

Its CDR3 holds 17 amino acids, cysteine through phenylalanine. CDR3 DNA is the only sequence kept; it has 51 bases, read in frame from the first base. CDR1 and CDR2 were assigned from the germline V gene (reference sequence) as DFQATT and SNEGSKA. Ends trimmed: V by 3 bases, J by 8 bases; bases unmatched to a gene: 17. The chain joins TRBV20-1 to TRBJ1-2, with 11 bases in between that match TRBD1. The receptor comes from a boy under two years old with acute myeloid leukemia, due to receive a stem cell transplant. The sample was PBMCs, taken before TCRalphabeta/CD19-depleted stem cell transplant. The CDR3 amino acid sequence is: CSASFPGQGGTWQGYTF. The nucleotides are TGCAGTGCTAGTTTCCCGGGACAGGGGGGCACTTGGCAGGGCTACACCTTC.